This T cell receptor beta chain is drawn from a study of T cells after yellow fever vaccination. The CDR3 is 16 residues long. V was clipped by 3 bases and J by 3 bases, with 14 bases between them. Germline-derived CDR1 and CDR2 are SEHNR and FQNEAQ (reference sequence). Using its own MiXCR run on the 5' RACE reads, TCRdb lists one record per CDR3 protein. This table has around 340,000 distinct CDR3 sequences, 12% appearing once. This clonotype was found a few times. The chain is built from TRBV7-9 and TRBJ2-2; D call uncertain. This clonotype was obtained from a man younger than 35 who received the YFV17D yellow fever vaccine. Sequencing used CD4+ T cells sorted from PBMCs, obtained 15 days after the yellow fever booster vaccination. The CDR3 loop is CASSLLGTSHTGELFF. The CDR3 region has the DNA TGTGCCAGCAGCTTGCTAGGCACGTCCCACACCGGGGAGCTGTTTTTT.